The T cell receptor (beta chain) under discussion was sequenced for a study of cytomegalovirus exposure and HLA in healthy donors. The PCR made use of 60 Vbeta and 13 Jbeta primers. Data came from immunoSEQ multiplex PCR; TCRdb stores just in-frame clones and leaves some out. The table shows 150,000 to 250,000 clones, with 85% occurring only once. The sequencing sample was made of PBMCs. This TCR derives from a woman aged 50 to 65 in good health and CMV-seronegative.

CDR3 region: CASSLPSGLGEQYF. The CDR3 region has the DNA TGTGCCAGCAGTCTCCCATCAGGGTTAGGCGAGCAGTACTTC. The J gene is TRBJ2-7, the V gene TRBV28; possibly TRBD1 for D (5 bases). Germline values: CDR1 MDHEN, CDR2 SYDVKM. Trimming pared 5 bases from V and 6 bases from J, leaving 17 bases between. The CDR3 has 14 residues. The full variable domain, rest sourced from reference TRBV28 and TRBJ2-7, is DVKVTQSSRYLVKRTGEKVFLECVQDMDHENMFWYRQDPGLGLRLIYFSYDVKMKEKGDIPEGYSVSREKKERFSLILESASTNQTSMYLCASSLPSGLGEQYFGPGTRLTVT.